The 14 T cell receptor beta chains reported below all come from one sample, sequenced in a study of T-cell reconstitution after alpha-beta-depleted transplantation in children. For TCRbeta, the library was prepared with unique molecular identifiers. TCRdb used MiXCR to reprocess the PCR reads, holding one entry per CDR3 protein. The table shows around 400,000 distinct CDR3 sequences, with 9.5% to 13% occurring only once. The sample consisted of PBMCs from the stem cell graft donor, taken from the stem cell graft. Receptors were obtained from a human donor who donated a stem cell graft to a child with acute myeloid leukemia.

This clonotype was counted between two and nine times. The V gene is TRBV5-1, the J gene TRBJ2-5; 8 positions match TRBD1. Germline trimming cut 0 bases from V and 6 bases from J; bases unmatched to any gene: 13. This CDR3 contains 17 residues. Germline CDR1 is SGHRS and CDR2 is YFSETQ. In DNA form, the CDR3 reads TGCGCCAGCAGCTTGGATCATCGGACAGGGTTTTTGCAGACCCAGTACTTC. It codes for CASSLDHRTGFLQTQYF.

This clonotype was observed at least ten times. This chain uses TRBV5-5 with TRBJ1-1; tentative D call: TRBD1 (6 bases). From germline, CDR1 is SGHKS and CDR2 YYEKEE (reference sequence). The CDR3 is made up of 15 amino acids. The germline V and J ends were trimmed by 4 bases and 6 bases, with 19 bases remaining between them. The chain's CDR3 is CASSAEGVRRAEAFF. Written as DNA, the CDR3 is TGTGCCAGCAGCGCCGAGGGGGTTCGGAGGGCTGAAGCTTTCTTT.

In its sample, this clonotype was seen a few times. The rearrangement uses TRBV5-5 and TRBJ1-1; D is possibly TRBD1 (6 bases). With 0 bases removed from V and 1 base from J, the gap between germline ends came to 7 bases. This CDR3 has 14 amino acids. The germline gives CDR1 SGHKS, CDR2 YYEKEE (reference sequence). The CDR3 here is CASSLADRNTEAFF. The DNA of the CDR3 is TGTGCCAGCAGCTTGGCGGACAGGAACACTGAAGCTTTCTTT.

This clonotype was seen only a few times. The V call is TRBV20-1, the J call TRBJ2-2; D perhaps matches TRBD1 (5 bases). V was cut by 3 bases and J by 2 bases, with 10 bases left in between. The CDR3 sequence is 14 residues long. From germline, CDR1 is DFQATT and CDR2 SNEGSKA (reference sequence). The CDR3 region is CSASAGKNTGELFF. CDR3 nucleotide sequence: TGCAGTGCTAGTGCAGGGAAAAACACCGGGGAGCTGTTTTTT.

This clonotype was observed many times. The chain employs TRBV27 and TRBJ1-1; 7 nucleotides match TRBD1. CDR1 is MNHEY and CDR2 is SMNVEV in the germline V gene (reference sequence). Germline trimming cut 1 base from V and 1 base from J; bases unmatched to any gene: 15. This CDR3 is built from 19 residues. The CDR3 here is CASSLWAGQGGVKNTEAFF. CDR3 coding DNA: TGTGCCAGCAGTTTATGGGCCGGCCAGGGGGGAGTTAAGAACACTGAAGCTTTCTTT.

This chain uses TRBV12-3 or TRBV12-4 with TRBJ2-7; D ambiguous. Between the trimmed V and J ends, which lost 1 base and 0 bases, there was a span of 13 bases. The CDR3 covers 16 residues. For the CDR3, the DNA is TGTGCCAGCAGTTTAGGACGGACCGCGAGCTCCTACGAGCAGTACTTC. Translation gives CASSLGRTASSYEQYF.

The sample holds a few counts of this clonotype. J is TRBJ1-1 and V is TRBV20-1, with D possibly matching TRBD1 (5 bases). This CDR3 is 13 amino acids long. V lost 1 base and J lost 3, with 9 bases in between. The germline V gene has CDR1 DFQATT and CDR2 SNEGSKA (reference sequence). The CDR3: CSARVWGDTEAFF. The CDR3 DNA reads as TGCAGTGCTAGAGTTTGGGGGGACACTGAAGCTTTCTTT.

A word on this clonotype: The conserved phenylalanine or tryptophan is not found at the CDR3 terminus, so this likely reflects a read error. This chain joins TRBV20-1 and TRBJ2-5; a weak D match, TRBD2 (7 bases). This CDR3 spans 12 amino acids. The germline V gene encodes CDR1 DFQATT and CDR2 SNEGSKA (reference sequence). The CDR3 bases are TGCAGTGCCAGAGGGGGACTACAGACCCAGTACTTG. Translated: CSARGGLQTQYL.

The chain carries TRBV3-1 and TRBJ2-7, with a possible D match to TRBD1 (6 bases). Germline CDR1 and CDR2: LGHDT and YNNKEL (reference sequence). The length of the CDR3 is 14 residues. V lost 3 bases to trimming and J lost 1 base, with 10 bases between them. The CDR3 coding sequence is TGTGCCAGCAGCCACTCAGGACAGTCCTACGAGCAGTACGTC. Translation gives CASSHSGQSYEQYV.

Turning to this clonotype: One end of the junction fails to match germline, which may point to a read error. This sequence joins TRBV12-3 or TRBV12-4 and TRBJ2-5, with TRBD2 matching 10 bases. The CDR3 is 15 amino acids. CDR3 sequence reads: CASSRGASGRKTQNF. DNA of the CDR3: TGTGCCAGCAGCCGAGGGGCTAGCGGGAGAAAGACCCAGAACTTC.

The chain uses TRBV7-9 and TRBJ1-4; D gene uncertain. The CDR3 totals 13 residues. CDR1 is SEHNR, CDR2 FQNEAQ, per germline (reference sequence). Between the trimmed V and J ends, which lost 1 base and 8 bases, there was a span of 8 bases. The CDR3 region is CASSLDLGEKLFF. The CDR3 DNA reads TGTGCCAGCAGCTTAGACCTGGGGGAAAAACTGTTTTTT.

The gene calls are TRBV29-1 and TRBJ1-1; D not resolved. This CDR3 contains 15 residues. Germline CDR1 is SQVTM and CDR2 is ANQGSEA. The V end lost 3 bases, the J end lost 7 bases, and 21 bases lay between the germline ends. The CDR3 DNA sequence: TGCAGCGTTGAGGGCGCCCCGGGCTTGGGGTATGAAGCTTTCTTT. The encoded protein is CSVEGAPGLGYEAFF.

The V gene is TRBV5-6, the J gene TRBJ2-3; the D gene is possibly TRBD1 (6 bases). Germline CDR1 SGHDT, CDR2 YYEEEE. The CDR3 runs to 15 residues. V was pared by 4 bases and J by 0 bases, with 12 bases between. CDR3 sequence: CASSPGVASTDTQYF. The CDR3, as DNA: TGTGCCAGCAGCCCAGGGGTTGCTAGCACAGATACGCAGTATTTT.

The rearrangement uses TRBV7-9 and TRBJ1-1; possible D gene TRBD1, 5 bases. The germline CDR1 and CDR2 sequences are SEHNR and FQNEAQ (reference sequence). This CDR3 has 14 residues. The V and J ends lost 3 bases and 1 base respectively, with 9 bases between them. In nucleotides, the CDR3 is TGTGCCAGCAGCTTGCGGGGGTCGAACACTGAAGCTTTCTTT. Its translation: CASSLRGSNTEAFF.